These 2 T cell receptor beta chains were all obtained from the same sample, sequenced in a study of blood T cells in healthy people across ages. Primed by a sample-barcoded 5' primer and a J-beta primer mix, a second PCR proceeded for about 6 to 12 cycles. TCRdb redid the calling of the 5' RACE reads with MiXCR, one entry per CDR3 protein. Of about 1.7 million distinct CDR3 sequences in the sample, 28% were seen once. Sequenced material: blood. The source of these receptors is a woman aged 30 to 39 in good health.

This clonotype was counted a few times. This chain joins TRBV28 and TRBJ2-7; perhaps TRBD2 as D (6 bases). CDR1 MDHEN and CDR2 SYDVKM come from the germline V gene. The CDR3 has 15 residues. V shed 2 bases and J shed 3 bases, with 14 bases lying between them. CDR3 in amino acids: CASSLRAGRNYEQYF. CDR3 bases: TGTGCCAGCAGTTTACGGGCGGGGCGGAACTACGAGCAGTACTTC.

Note on this clonotype: Since a much larger clone is just one base distant, this may be a read error. The missing conserved phenylalanine or tryptophan at the end of this CDR3 makes a read error likely. V and J are TRBV4-2 and TRBJ1-5; D is uncertain. CDR1 and CDR2 from the germline V gene are LGHNA and YNFKEQ. CDR3 size: 14 residues. With 0 bases removed from V and 4 bases from J, the gap between germline ends came to 7 bases. In nucleotides, the CDR3 is TGTGCCAGCAGCCAAGATTTTGGGAATCAGCCCCAGCATTCT. Its translation is CASSQDFGNQPQHS.